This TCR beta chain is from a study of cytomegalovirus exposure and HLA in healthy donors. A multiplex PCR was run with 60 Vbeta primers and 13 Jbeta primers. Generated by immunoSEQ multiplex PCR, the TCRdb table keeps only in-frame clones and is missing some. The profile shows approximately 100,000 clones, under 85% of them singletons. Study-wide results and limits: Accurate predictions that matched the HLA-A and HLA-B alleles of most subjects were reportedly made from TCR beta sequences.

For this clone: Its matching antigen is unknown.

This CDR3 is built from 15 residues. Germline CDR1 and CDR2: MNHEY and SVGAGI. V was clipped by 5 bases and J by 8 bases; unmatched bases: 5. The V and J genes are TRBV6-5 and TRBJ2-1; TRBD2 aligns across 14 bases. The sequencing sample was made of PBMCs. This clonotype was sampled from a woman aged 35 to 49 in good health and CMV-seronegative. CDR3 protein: CASSRLAGGPYEQFF. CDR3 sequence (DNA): TGTGCCAGCAGTCGACTAGCGGGAGGGCCCTATGAGCAGTTCTTC.